Listed here is a single T cell receptor (beta chain). Its antigen remains unidentified. The data were obtained in a study of OX40 agonist ivuxolimab in advanced cancers. Overall study context: The study gave patients intravenous ivuxolimab at 0.01 to 10 mg/kg every 2 weeks.

Clones were sequenced by immunoSEQ multiplex PCR, and TCRdb holds only the in-frame ones, with some missing. The profile covers some 45,000 clones, with about nine tenths appearing a single time and around 19% taken by the ten largest. Points from the study as a whole: The CD4+ and CD8+ T cells in the blood had expanded clonally by week 6 at 0.1 to 3.0 mg/kg.

The V end lost 5 bases, the J end lost 4 bases, and 13 bases lay between the germline ends. Germline CDR1 is SGHVS and CDR2 is FNYEAQ. The CDR3 is 14 residues long. Sequencing was performed on CD4+ or CD8+ T cells sorted from blood, taken in a trial of the OX40 agonist ivuxolimab. The receptor was isolated from an adult with an advanced solid tumor such as melanoma, head and neck, liver or kidney cancer. The V and J genes are TRBV7-6 and TRBJ2-3; no reliable D call. This CDR3 is CASSPSADSDTQYF. The CDR3 DNA reads as TGTGCCAGCAGCCCCAGCGCAGATTCAGATACGCAGTATTTT. Full variable domain (outside the CDR3, taken from reference TRBV7-6 and TRBJ2-3): GAGVSQSPRYKVTKRGQDVALRCDPISGHVSLYWYRQALGQGPEFLTYFNYEAQQDKSGLPNDRFSAERPEGSISTLTIQRTEQRDSAMYRCASSPSADSDTQYFGPGTRLTVL.